This T cell receptor (beta chain) stems from a study of cytomegalovirus exposure and HLA in healthy donors. On the study more broadly: In terms of ancestry, the Caucasian-associated cluster contained roughly 80% of the 300 to 400 genotyped donors.

Germline CDR1 reads MDHEN; CDR2 reads SYDVKM. The V end was cut by 4 bases, the J end by 0 bases, with 10 bases between. The CDR3 runs 16 residues. PCR primers comprised 60 Vbeta and 13 Jbeta primers. Profiling relied on immunoSEQ multiplex PCR, and the TCRdb table lists in-frame clones only, not all of them. The table shows some 170,000 clones, with approximately 79% occurring only once. Sequenced sample: PBMCs. This receptor was identified in a man in his forties in good health and CMV-seronegative. This sequence joins TRBV28 and TRBJ2-6; unclear D gene. The CDR3 sequence is CASSSYSSSGANVLTF. In nucleotides, the CDR3 is TGTGCCAGCAGTTCGTATTCGTCCTCTGGGGCCAACGTCCTGACTTTC.